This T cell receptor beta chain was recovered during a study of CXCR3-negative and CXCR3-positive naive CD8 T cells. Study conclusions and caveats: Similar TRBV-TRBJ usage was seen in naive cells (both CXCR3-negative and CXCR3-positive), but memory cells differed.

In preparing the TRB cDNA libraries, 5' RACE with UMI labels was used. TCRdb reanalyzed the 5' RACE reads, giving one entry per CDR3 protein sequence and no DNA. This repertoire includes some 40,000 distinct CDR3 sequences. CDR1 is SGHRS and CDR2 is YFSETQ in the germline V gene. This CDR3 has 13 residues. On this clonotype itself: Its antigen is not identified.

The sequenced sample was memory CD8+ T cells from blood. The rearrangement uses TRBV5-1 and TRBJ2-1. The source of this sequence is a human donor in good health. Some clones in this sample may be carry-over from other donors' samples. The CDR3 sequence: CAISLWSYNEQFF.